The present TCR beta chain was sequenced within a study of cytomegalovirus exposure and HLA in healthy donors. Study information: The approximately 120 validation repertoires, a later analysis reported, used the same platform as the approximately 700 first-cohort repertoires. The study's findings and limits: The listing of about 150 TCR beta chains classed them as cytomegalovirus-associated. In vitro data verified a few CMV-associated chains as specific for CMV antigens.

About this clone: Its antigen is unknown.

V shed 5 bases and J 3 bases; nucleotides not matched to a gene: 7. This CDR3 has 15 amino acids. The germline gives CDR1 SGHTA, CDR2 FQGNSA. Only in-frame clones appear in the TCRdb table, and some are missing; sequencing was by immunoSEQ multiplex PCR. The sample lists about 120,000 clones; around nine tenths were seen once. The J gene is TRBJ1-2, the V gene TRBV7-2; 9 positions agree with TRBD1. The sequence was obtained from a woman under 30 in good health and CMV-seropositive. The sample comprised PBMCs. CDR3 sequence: CASSLGTGQDYGYTF. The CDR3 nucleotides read TGTGCCAGCAGCCTCGGGACAGGGCAGGACTATGGCTACACCTTC.